The clone carrying this T cell receptor (beta chain) appeared once. This sample was taken from a study of technical replicates of blood from several donors. The CDR3 length is 14 residues. The germline CDR1 and CDR2 sequences are LNHNV and YYDKDF (reference sequence). After removal of 3 bases from V and 4 bases from J, the junction contained 2 bases not matched to a gene. Only in-frame clones appear in the TCRdb table, and some are missing; sequencing was by immunoSEQ multiplex PCR. This table has 65,000 to 85,000 clones, roughly 98% appearing once. Sequenced sample: T cells isolated from PBMCs. V is TRBV15 and J is TRBJ2-1, with TRBD1 matching 8 bases. The source of this sequence is a human donor in good health. The CDR3 reads CATSSNRGYNEQFF. The DNA of the CDR3 is TGTGCCACCAGCAGCAACAGGGGGTACAATGAGCAGTTCTTC.